The 18 T cell receptor beta chains presented below share a single source sample, sequenced in a study of OX40 agonist ivuxolimab in advanced cancers. The table came from immunoSEQ multiplex PCR; TCRdb's copy has only in-frame clones and leaves some out. The profile covers about 75,000 clones, with 70% to 90% appearing a single time and around a sixth taken by the ten largest. The sequences come from CD4+ or CD8+ T cells sorted from blood, collected in a trial of the OX40 agonist ivuxolimab. Receptors originate from an adult with an advanced solid tumor such as melanoma, head and neck, liver or kidney cancer.

The rearrangement links TRBV5-8 to TRBJ2-1, with a possible D match to TRBD1 (6 bases). The CDR3 covers 16 residues. Per the germline V gene, CDR1 is SGHTS and CDR2 is YDEGEE. Trimming shortened V by 3 bases and J by 6 bases, and 19 bases separated the two germline ends. This CDR3 reads CASSSGTTTGFNEQFF. The CDR3, as DNA: TGTGCCAGCAGCTCTGGAACCACAACAGGGTTCAATGAGCAGTTCTTC.

V is TRBV10-2 and J is TRBJ2-5, with D perhaps given as TRBD1 or TRBD2 (6 bases each). The germline gives CDR1 WSHSY, CDR2 SAAADI. The length of the CDR3 is 14 residues. V was cut by 0 bases and J by 5 bases, with 10 bases left in between. CDR3 nucleotides: TGCGCCAGCAGTGAGTCGAAAGGGGGGGAGACCCAGTACTTC. It yields the protein CASSESKGGETQYF.

This clone is a singleton in its sample. The chain employs TRBV11-3 and TRBJ2-1, with D possibly matching TRBD2 (5 bases). V was clipped by 5 bases and J by 3 bases, with 8 bases between them. This CDR3 has 13 amino acids. Germline V gives CDR1 SGHNT, CDR2 YENEEA. The CDR3 coding sequence is TGTGCCAGCAGCCCTGGACTCTACAATGAGCAGTTCTTC. Its translation: CASSPGLYNEQFF.

The rearrangement joins TRBV4-2 to TRBJ2-7; D remains unclear. Germline loops: CDR1 LGHNA, CDR2 YNFKEQ. Trimming left V 0 bases short and J 3 bases short, with 12 bases between. The length of the CDR3 is 15 residues. CDR3 bases: TGTGCCAGCAGCCAAGATCTCGGTGGGCACTACGAGCAGTACTTC. It translates to CASSQDLGGHYEQYF.

The chain employs TRBV6-6 and TRBJ1-1, with 9 bases fitting TRBD1. CDR1 and CDR2 (germline): MNHNY, SVGAGI (reference sequence). The junction had 6 bases not matched to a gene; V was cut back by 5 bases and J by 5 bases. The CDR3 runs to 14 residues. DNA of the CDR3: TGTGCCAGCAGTATACAGGGGGCGTCTACTGAAGCTTTCTTT. Its protein product is CASSIQGASTEAFF.

The V gene is TRBV11-2, the J gene TRBJ1-2; no definite D call. The V end was cut by 1 base, the J end by 4 bases, with 10 bases between. CDR3 length equals 14 residues. Per germline, CDR1 SGHAT and CDR2 FQNNGV. The CDR3 DNA sequence: TGTGCCAGCAGCTTAGGACTTGGTGCCTATGGCTACACCTTC. Translating gives CASSLGLGAYGYTF. Full variable domain (missing parts from reference TRBV11-2 and TRBJ1-2): EAGVAQSPRYKIIEKRQSVAFWCNPISGHATLYWYQQILGQGPKLLIQFQNNGVVDDSQLPKDRFSAERLKGVDSTLKIQPAKLEDSAVYLCASSLGLGAYGYTFGSGTRLTVV.

The V and J genes are TRBV19 and TRBJ1-1, with TRBD1 as a possible D gene (6 bases). CDR1 is LNHDA, CDR2 SQIVND, per germline (reference sequence). The V end was cut by 4 bases, the J end by 3 bases, with 15 bases between. CDR3 length: 15 residues. Here the CDR3 DNA reads TGTGCCAGTAGTACCCGCCCCAGGGGAGACACTGAAGCTTTCTTT. Translating it yields CASSTRPRGDTEAFF.

Concerning this clone: Other DNA sequences of this sample code for an identical CDR3. V and J are TRBV5-1 and TRBJ1-3, with unresolved D. Germline V gene sequence: CDR1 SGHRS, CDR2 YFSETQ. The V gene lost 1 base and the J gene lost 0 bases, with 8 bases spanning the gap. The CDR3 spans 15 residues. For the CDR3, the DNA is TGCGCCAGCAGCTTGATAGGCAGCTCTGGAAACACCATATATTTT. It encodes CASSLIGSSGNTIYF.

The V call is TRBV28, the J call TRBJ1-2; D is undetermined. There are 14 residues in the CDR3. V dropped 5 bases and J dropped 8 bases, with 18 bases sitting between them. Per the germline V gene, CDR1 is MDHEN and CDR2 is SYDVKM. The CDR3 is CASSRGLLGRGYTF. The CDR3 nucleotides are TGTGCCAGCAGTCGCGGACTACTTGGGAGAGGCTACACCTTC.

The J gene is TRBJ1-4, the V gene TRBV2; 7 positions agree with TRBD1. This CDR3 contains 15 residues. Germline assignment: CDR1 SNHLY and CDR2 FYNNEI. Germline trimming cut 7 bases from V and 8 bases from J; bases unmatched to any gene: 13. Written as DNA, the CDR3 is TGTGCCAGCACCGCTCGACAGGGCCCTAGGGAAAAACTGTTTTTT. Translating gives CASTARQGPREKLFF.

This chain uses TRBV6-1 with TRBJ2-1, with 8 positions matching TRBD2. CDR1 and CDR2 (germline): MNHNS, SASEGT. This CDR3 spans 14 amino acids. Germline trimming cut 6 bases from V and 9 bases from J; bases unmatched to any gene: 10. This CDR3 is CASRGAGLVSEQFF. CDR3 sequence (DNA): TGTGCCAGCAGGGGGGCGGGACTAGTGAGTGAGCAGTTCTTC.

The chain joins TRBV11-3 to TRBJ2-3; D may be TRBD1 (6 bases). Deletions cut 5 bases from V and 4 bases from J, with 13 bases between. There are 14 residues in the CDR3. Looked up from germline, CDR1 is SGHNT and CDR2 is YENEEA. The DNA of the CDR3 is TGTGCCAGCAGCAGTCACGCAGGGGCAGATACGCAGTATTTT. This codes for CASSSHAGADTQYF.

V is TRBV27 and J is TRBJ1-6; TRBD1 is a possible D gene (6 bases). Between the trimmed V and J ends, which lost 6 bases and 10 bases, there was a span of 16 bases. CDR1 MNHEY and CDR2 SMNVEV come from the germline V gene (reference sequence). CDR3 length equals 14 residues. The CDR3 DNA sequence: TGTGCCAGCAGGGCACCCGGGGGGCAATCACCCCTCCACTTT. Translation gives CASRAPGGQSPLHF.

The V and J genes are TRBV7-9 and TRBJ2-2; 10 bases agree with TRBD1. V shed 11 bases, J shed 4 bases, and the junction held 10 bases outside the gene matches. This CDR3 region has 15 residues. CDR1 and CDR2 from the germline V gene are SEHNR and FQNEAQ (reference sequence). CDR3 DNA: TGTGCCGTCACGTGGGGGACAGGGGTCACCGGGGAGCTGTTTTTT. Encoded protein: CAVTWGTGVTGELFF.

J is TRBJ1-5 and V is TRBV15; D ambiguous. The V end was cut by 3 bases, the J end by 4 bases, with 13 bases between. Germline assignment: CDR1 LNHNV and CDR2 YYDKDF (reference sequence). The CDR3 sequence is 15 residues long. The CDR3 here is CATSSGGLGNQPQHF. Here the CDR3 DNA reads TGTGCCACCAGCAGTGGTGGGTTGGGGAATCAGCCCCAGCATTTT.

V and J are TRBV5-1 and TRBJ2-7; 9 nucleotides agree with TRBD2. Germline CDR1 reads SGHRS; CDR2 reads YFSETQ. This CDR3 has 14 residues. J lost 6 bases, V lost 4 bases, and 8 bases had no gene match. CDR3 protein: CASSLSGRLPEQYF. In nucleotides, the CDR3 is TGCGCCAGCAGCCTCAGCGGGAGGTTGCCCGAGCAGTACTTC. The full variable domain, its missing parts supplied by reference TRBV5-1 and TRBJ2-7, is KAGVTQTPRYLIKTRGQQVTLSCSPISGHRSVSWYQQTPGQGLQFLFEYFSETQRNKGNFPGRFSGRQFSNSRSEMNVSTLELGDSALYLCASSLSGRLPEQYFGPGTRLTVT.

This chain joins TRBV9 and TRBJ2-1; possible D gene TRBD2, 5 bases. The CDR3 is 14 residues long. Germline-derived CDR1 and CDR2 are SGDLS and YYNGEE. V was shortened by 0 bases and J by 5 bases, with 9 bases between the two germline ends. CDR3 in amino acids: CASSVGGANNEQFF. For the CDR3, the DNA is TGTGCCAGCAGCGTAGGGGGAGCCAACAATGAGCAGTTCTTC.

The V and J genes are TRBV5-1 and TRBJ2-7; 11 positions agree with TRBD2. This CDR3 is built from 16 residues. Germline CDR1 and CDR2: SGHRS and YFSETQ. The ends lost 4 bases at V and 7 bases at J; junction bases unmatched: 13. The CDR3 region has the DNA TGCGCCAGCAGCACAGGGGCGCTAGCGGGAGGAGGTGAGCAGTACTTC. It is translated as CASSTGALAGGGEQYF.